A single sample is the source of the 17 T cell receptor beta chains below, sequenced in a study of CD8+ T cells in alopecia areata. Treatment given: oral pan-JAK inhibitor, 5-10 mg twice daily. The sequencing template was cDNA reverse transcribed from extracted RNA. Libraries were prepared by immunoSEQ multiplex PCR; TCRdb keeps only in-frame clonotypes and omits some of them. In the table there are more than 200,000 clones, 66% of which are singletons. The sequences come from CD4+ T cells sorted from blood, collected around week 46, from a patient treated with tofacitinib. The receptors were gathered from a human donor with alopecia areata.

The rearrangement joins TRBV6-1 to TRBJ2-1; tentatively, D is TRBD1 (6 bases). Trimming removed 2 bases at V and 6 bases at J, with 17 bases between. The CDR3 extends over 16 amino acids. Per the germline V gene, CDR1 is MNHNS and CDR2 is SASEGT. The CDR3 region is CASSENLGQGSNEQFF. The DNA of the CDR3 is TGTGCCAGCAGTGAAAACTTAGGGCAGGGGAGCAATGAGCAGTTCTTC.

V usage is TRBV19 and J usage is TRBJ2-2, with 10 bases aligning to TRBD2. The V segment lost 6 bases and the J segment 0 bases; nucleotides outside the gene matches: 13. This CDR3 is built from 19 residues. Germline lookup yields CDR1 LNHDA and CDR2 SQIVND (reference sequence). The CDR3 bases are TGTGCCAGTAGGAGGGCGGGCGTAGCGGGGGGCACGAACACCGGGGAGCTGTTTTTT. It is translated as CASRRAGVAGGTNTGELFF.

This clone has only a few counts. The chain joins TRBV19 to TRBJ2-2; possibly TRBD1 for D (6 bases). V shed 3 bases and J shed 2 bases, with 13 bases lying between them. Germline CDR1 LNHDA, CDR2 SQIVND (reference sequence). The CDR3 spans 16 residues. The CDR3 loop is CASSMTGRGNTGELFF. For the CDR3, the DNA is TGTGCCAGTAGTATGACAGGACGAGGCAACACCGGGGAGCTGTTTTTT.

This clone has just a few counts. The rearrangement links TRBV6-6 to TRBJ1-5; D is unresolved. This CDR3 region has 12 residues. From germline, CDR1 is MNHNY and CDR2 SVGAGI (reference sequence). The V gene lost 2 bases and the J gene lost 2 bases, with 1 base spanning the gap. The CDR3 nucleotides read TGTGCCAGCAGTTACGGCAATCAGCCCCAGCATTTT. This encodes CASSYGNQPQHF.

Only one count was recorded for this clone. The V call is TRBV30, the J call TRBJ2-1; weak D call: TRBD1 (5 bases). The germline gives CDR1 GTSNPN, CDR2 SVGIG (reference sequence). The CDR3 contains 11 residues. V lost 2 bases to trimming and J lost 7 bases, with 6 bases between them. The CDR3 nucleotides read TGTGCCTGGAGTAGGGGAAATGAGCAGTTCTTC. This gives the protein CAWSRGNEQFF.

This chain connects TRBV6-6 to TRBJ1-6, with a weak D call TRBD1 (5 bases). V was pared by 9 bases and J by 10 bases, with 16 bases between. This CDR3 spans 13 amino acids. Germline V gene sequence: CDR1 MNHNY, CDR2 SVGAGI (reference sequence). The CDR3 is CASSRRVESPLHF. In nucleotides, the CDR3 is TGTGCCAGTAGCCGCAGGGTGGAATCACCCCTCCACTTT.

CDR3 sequence: CASSLGTSGGPTDTQYF. CDR3 DNA: TGCGCCAGCAGCTTGGGGACTAGCGGGGGGCCCACAGATACGCAGTATTTT. The V and J genes are TRBV5-1 and TRBJ2-3, with 14 bases identical to TRBD2. This CDR3 region has 17 residues. The germline V gene encodes CDR1 SGHRS and CDR2 YFSETQ. With 0 bases clipped from V and 2 bases from J, the junction kept 2 bases outside the gene matches.

This clone was counted a few times. The chain links TRBV5-1 to TRBJ2-5; no firm D call. This CDR3 region has 15 residues. The germline V gene encodes CDR1 SGHRS and CDR2 YFSETQ. V was trimmed by 2 bases and J by 1 base, leaving 12 bases between them. In DNA, the CDR3 is TGCGCCAGCAGCTTCCAACCAGGCAGCCAAGAGACCCAGTACTTC. Protein product: CASSFQPGSQETQYF.

The V call is TRBV29-1, the J call TRBJ2-3; perhaps TRBD2 as D (5 bases). CDR1 and CDR2 from the germline V gene are SQVTM and ANQGSEA. The CDR3 is 14 amino acids. The V end was cut by 6 bases, the J end by 6 bases, with 19 bases between. The CDR3 protein is CSVATGDRFDTQYF. Written as DNA, the CDR3 is TGCAGCGTCGCCACCGGGGATAGGTTTGATACGCAGTATTTT.

This chain joins TRBV29-1 and TRBJ1-1; a weak D match, TRBD1 (5 bases). CDR1 is SQVTM, CDR2 ANQGSEA, per germline. The CDR3 is 13 amino acids. Trimming shortened V by 8 bases and J by 0 bases, and 13 bases separated the two germline ends. The CDR3 spells CSTRQTMNTEAFF. The CDR3 nucleotides are TGCAGCACCCGACAGACGATGAACACTGAAGCTTTCTTT.

The chain uses TRBV30 and TRBJ1-3; D is perhaps TRBD1 (5 bases). The CDR3 is made up of 16 amino acids. The ends were cut back, 0 bases at V and 0 bases at J, with 12 bases in the middle. Germline assignment: CDR1 GTSNPN and CDR2 SVGIG (reference sequence). CDR3 in amino acids: CAWSVWGTSSGNTIYF. Here the CDR3 DNA reads TGTGCCTGGAGTGTATGGGGCACCAGCTCTGGAAACACCATATATTTT.

The chain carries TRBV5-1 and TRBJ2-5, with a tentative D call TRBD1 (8 bases). The V gene's germline CDR1 is SGHRS and CDR2 YFSETQ. The CDR3 has 15 residues. Trimming took off 3 bases at V and 1 base at J, with 13 bases between the two ends. CDR3 loop: CASSSQGGIQETQYF. CDR3 in DNA: TGCGCCAGCAGCTCACAGGGGGGGATCCAAGAGACCCAGTACTTC.

This clone turned up a few times. The chain joins TRBV2 to TRBJ1-5; D not resolved. The V gene's germline CDR1 is SNHLY and CDR2 FYNNEI. The CDR3 has 15 amino acids. V lost 0 bases and J lost 0, with 6 bases in between. This CDR3 is CASSEATYSNQPQHF. DNA of the CDR3: TGTGCCAGCAGTGAAGCGACATATAGCAATCAGCCCCAGCATTTT.

CDR3 loop: CSAWDRETEAFF. CDR3 sequence (DNA): TGCAGCGCCTGGGACAGGGAAACTGAAGCTTTCTTT. The V gene is TRBV29-1, the J gene TRBJ1-1; TRBD1 aligns across 9 bases. With 7 bases clipped from V and 5 bases from J, the junction kept 5 bases outside the gene matches. Germline loops: CDR1 SQVTM, CDR2 ANQGSEA. This CDR3 region has 12 residues.

The chain joins TRBV30 to TRBJ1-5; the D is unclear. CDR1 and CDR2 from the germline V gene are GTSNPN and SVGIG (reference sequence). This CDR3 is built from 14 residues. The ends were cut back, 5 bases at V and 7 bases at J, with 18 bases in the middle. The CDR3 nucleotides are TGTGCCTGGGGTAGGGCCAGCGGTGGGCAGCCCCAGCATTTT. Translated: CAWGRASGGQPQHF.

The chain is built from TRBV4-3 and TRBJ1-4, with 7 bases fitting TRBD1. Germline loops: CDR1 LGHNA, CDR2 YSLEER. This CDR3 has 16 residues. After removal of 1 base from V and 12 bases from J, the junction contained 14 bases not matched to a gene. The CDR3, as DNA: TGCGCCAGCAGCCAAGGGGACAGATCGCTTAATGAGGAACTGTTTTTT. Encoded protein: CASSQGDRSLNEELFF.

The chain combines TRBV11-3 with TRBJ2-4; TRBD2 aligns across 14 bases. Germline V lookup: CDR1 SGHNT, CDR2 YENEEA. This CDR3 spans 20 amino acids. J was trimmed by 9 bases and V by 5 bases; bases with no gene match: 21. The CDR3 is CASSPTGTSGGQLPRGIQYF. The CDR3 DNA follows: TGTGCCAGCAGCCCTACCGGGACTAGCGGGGGTCAGCTGCCAAGGGGCATTCAGTACTTC.